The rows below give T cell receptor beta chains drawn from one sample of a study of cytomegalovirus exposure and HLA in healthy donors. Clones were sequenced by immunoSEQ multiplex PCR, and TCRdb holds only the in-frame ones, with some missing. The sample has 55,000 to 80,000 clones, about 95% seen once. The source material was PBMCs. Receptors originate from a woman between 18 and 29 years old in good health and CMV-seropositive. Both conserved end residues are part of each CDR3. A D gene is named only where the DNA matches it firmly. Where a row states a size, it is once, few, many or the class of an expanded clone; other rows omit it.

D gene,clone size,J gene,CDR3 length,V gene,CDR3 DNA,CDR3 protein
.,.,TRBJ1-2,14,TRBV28,TGTGCCAGCAGTTTAACAGAATTAAGCTATGGCTACACCTTC,CASSLTELSYGYTF
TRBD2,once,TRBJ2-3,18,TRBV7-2,TGTGCCAGCAGCTCCGACTCCTTTTTGCTAGCGGGAGAAGATACGCAGTATTTT,CASSSDSFLLAGEDTQYF
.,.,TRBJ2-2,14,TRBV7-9,TGTGCCAGCAGCCGCCCGGAGGGGTTTGGGGAGCTGTTTTTT,CASSRPEGFGELFF
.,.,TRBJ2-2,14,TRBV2,TGTGCCAGCGGACTGACCGCGAACACCGGGGAGCTGTTTTTT,CASGLTANTGELFF
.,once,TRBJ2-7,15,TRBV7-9,TGTGCCAGCAGCCCGCAGGTGGGGTCTGCGGGCGAGCAGTACTTC,CASSPQVGSAGEQYF
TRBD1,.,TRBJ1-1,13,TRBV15,TGTGCCACCCGACAGGGGGTGAACACTGAAGCTTTCTTT,CATRQGVNTEAFF
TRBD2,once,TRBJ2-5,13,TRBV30,TGTGCCTTGCGGGAGTGGATGAAAGAGACCCAGTACTTC,CALREWMKETQYF
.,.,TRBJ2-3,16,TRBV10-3,TGTGCCATCAGTGACCTCAGGGGAAGAGGCACAGATACGCAGTATTTT,CAISDLRGRGTDTQYF
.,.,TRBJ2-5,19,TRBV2,TGTGCCAGCAGGAGCCGAACAGGGGTGGTGGGGCTAGCGAAAGAGACCCAGTACTTC,CASRSRTGVVGLAKETQYF
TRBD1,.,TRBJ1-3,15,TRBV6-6,TGTGCCAGCACCCTGACAGGGAGGTCTGGAAACACCATATATTTT,CASTLTGRSGNTIYF
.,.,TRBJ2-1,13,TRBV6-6,TGTGCCAGCAGTTACTCGACTTACAATGAGCAGTTCTTC,CASSYSTYNEQFF
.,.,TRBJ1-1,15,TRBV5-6,TGTGCCAGCAGCTTACTTCCCACAGTGAACACTGAAGCTTTCTTT,CASSLLPTVNTEAFF
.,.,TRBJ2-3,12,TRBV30,TGTGCCTGGGGGACTAGCACAGATACGCAGTATTTT,CAWGTSTDTQYF
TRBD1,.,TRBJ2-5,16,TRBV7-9,TGTGCCAGCAGCCAAGGGACAGGGATTAGTATAGAGACCCAGTACTTC,CASSQGTGISIETQYF
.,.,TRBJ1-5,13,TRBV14,TGTGCCAGCAGCCAAGCCGGGGTCCAGCCCCAGCATTTT,CASSQAGVQPQHF
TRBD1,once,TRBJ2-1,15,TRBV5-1,TGCGCCAGCAGCAGTGCCGGGACAGGGGTCAATGAGCAGTTCTTC,CASSSAGTGVNEQFF
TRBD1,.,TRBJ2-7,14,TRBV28,TGTGCCACCTTCCCCGGGACAGGGGGCTACGAGCAGTACTTC,CATFPGTGGYEQYF
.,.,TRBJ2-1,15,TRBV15,TGTGCCACCAGCAGTCAGGACAGTAACCTCAGTGAGCAGTTCTTC,CATSSQDSNLSEQFF
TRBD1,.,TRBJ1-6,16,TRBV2,TGTGCCAGCAGTAAAAAGGGGGCCGGGTCGAATTCACCCCTCCACTTT,CASSKKGAGSNSPLHF
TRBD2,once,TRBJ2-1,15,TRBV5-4,TGTGCCAGCAGCTTGGGACTAGCGAGAGACAATGAGCAGTTCTTC,CASSLGLARDNEQFF
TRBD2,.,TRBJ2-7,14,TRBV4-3,TGCGCCAGCAGCCACGGACTAGCAGGCTACGAGCAGTACTTC,CASSHGLAGYEQYF
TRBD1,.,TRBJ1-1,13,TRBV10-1,TGCGCCAGCCGCAAGTTGACAGGGCGTGAAGCTTTCTTT,CASRKLTGREAFF
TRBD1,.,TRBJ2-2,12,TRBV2,TGTGCCAGCAGTGAAGCCTGGACAGGGGGGTTTTTT,CASSEAWTGGFF
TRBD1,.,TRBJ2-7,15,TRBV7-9,TGTGCCAGCAGCCCAGTGGGACAGGGCTCCTACGAGCAGTACTTC,CASSPVGQGSYEQYF